Below, 5 T cell receptor beta chains from the same sample are listed, as sequenced in a study. Adaptor-ligated barcode primers were used to amplify TRBV12-4/TRBJ1-2 clonotypes. TCRdb redid the calling of the multiplex PCR reads with MiXCR, one entry per CDR3 protein. This sample has several hundred distinct CDR3 sequences; about 4% occur once, and the top ten carry about 25%. Treg sorting used a CD4+CD25+CD127-/low gate. Sample: Tregs sorted from blood. The receptors come from a female donor with breast cancer.

This clonotype is labeled as medium-sized. V gene TRBV12-3 or TRBV12-4 combines with J gene TRBJ1-2; the D gene is possibly TRBD1 (5 bases). This CDR3 has 12 amino acids. V was pared by 3 bases and J by 3 bases, with 5 bases between. CDR3 nucleotides: TGTGCCAGCAGTTTGGGGCACTATGGCTACACCTTC. Translation: CASSLGHYGYTF.

Within the sample, this clonotype is large. The chain carries TRBV12-3 or TRBV12-4 and TRBJ1-2; D is unresolved. V was trimmed by 3 bases and J by 4 bases, leaving 9 bases between them. The CDR3 is 13 amino acids. The chain's CDR3 is CASSFLLTYGYTF. In nucleotides, the CDR3 is TGTGCCAGCAGTTTTCTCTTGACCTATGGCTACACCTTC.

This clonotype is classed as large. The chain has TRBV12-3 or TRBV12-4 and TRBJ1-2; D not resolved. The CDR3 loop spans 14 amino acids. Trimming cost V 4 bases and J 4 bases, with 13 bases left between them. The CDR3 loop reads CASSSRVGPYGYTF. Here the CDR3 DNA reads TGTGCCAGCAGTTCTCGGGTGGGTCCCTATGGCTACACCTTC.

By frequency in the sample, this clonotype is medium-sized (0.01 to 0.1%). The chain couples TRBV12-3 or TRBV12-4 to TRBJ1-2; D possibly corresponds to TRBD1 (5 bases). Trimming cost V 11 bases and J 6 bases, with 19 bases left between them. The CDR3 sequence is 13 residues long. The DNA of the CDR3 is TGTGCCGGTGGCCTGGGGCTTGGGAATGGCTACACCTTC. Amino acids: CAGGLGLGNGYTF.

By share, this clonotype ranks as medium-sized. The V gene is TRBV12-3 or TRBV12-4, the J gene TRBJ1-2; D remains unclear. The CDR3 contains 15 residues. V gave up 5 bases and J gave up 2 bases, with 15 bases separating them. The CDR3 nucleotides read TGTGCCAGCAGTGCGACTCCTACTGACAACTATGGCTACACCTTC. Residues: CASSATPTDNYGYTF.